What follows describes a single T cell receptor (beta chain). What it binds is not known. The data were obtained in a study of T cell repertoires in cytomegalovirus infection. Study overall: Carrying CMV and the relevant HLA type showed in public TCR beta signatures.

Notes on the study in general: Totalled public TCR beta family frequency picked out people who carried CMV plus the relevant HLA.

One entry per CDR3 protein results from TCRdb running MiXCR on the reads. The table lists approximately 500,000 distinct CDR3 sequences, around 10% of them singletons. The V end was cut by 2 bases, the J end by 8 bases, with 6 bases between. The CDR3 loop spans 11 amino acids. Germline V lookup: CDR1 MNHEY, CDR2 SVGAGI. Sequenced sample: PBMCs. The receptor's source is a human donor in good health (CMV status not recorded). Some clones in this sample may be carry-over from other donors' samples. The chain links TRBV6-5 to TRBJ1-1, with D unclear. The DNA of the CDR3 is TGTGCCAGCAGTTACAGGGAAGAAGCTTTCTTT. The encoded protein is CASSYREEAFF.